The 25 T cell receptor beta chains listed next were all sequenced from one sample in a study of T cell changes during pregnancy in multiple sclerosis. Method: immunoSEQ multiplex PCR; TCRdb's copy keeps in-frame clones and lacks some. The sample consists of 100,000 or so clones, under 95% of them appearing once. The sequenced sample was peripheral blood, obtained after pregnancy. The receptors were gathered from a female donor with multiple sclerosis, enrolled in a pregnancy study.

The gene calls are TRBV28 and TRBJ2-7, with 12 nucleotides matching TRBD1. Germline CDR1 is MDHEN and CDR2 is SYDVKM. Trimming removed 5 bases from V and 7 bases from J; junction bases left unmatched: 6. This CDR3 is built from 14 residues. The CDR3 sequence is CASSAGQGAREQYF. CDR3 coding DNA: TGTGCCAGCAGTGCGGGACAGGGGGCGCGGGAGCAGTACTTC.

The chain is built from TRBV27 and TRBJ2-1, with 9 bases identical to TRBD1. The V gene end was trimmed by 8 bases and the J gene end by 10 bases; junction bases not matched to a gene: 15. This CDR3 contains 15 residues. Germline lookup yields CDR1 MNHEY and CDR2 SMNVEV (reference sequence). DNA for the CDR3: TGTGCCAGCGCATTTTCCGGGACAGGGTTCTGGGAGCAGTTCTTC. It specifies CASAFSGTGFWEQFF.

The chain uses TRBV30 and TRBJ2-1, with unresolved D. Trimming cost V 0 bases and J 0 bases, with 12 bases left between them. CDR1 and CDR2 from the germline V gene are GTSNPN and SVGIG (reference sequence). The CDR3 has 16 amino acids. The CDR3 reads CAWSVSRSGSYNEQFF. The CDR3 bases are TGTGCCTGGAGTGTTTCGCGCTCGGGCTCCTACAATGAGCAGTTCTTC.

The chain links TRBV18 to TRBJ1-1, with 7 bases identical to TRBD1. Germline CDR1 KGHSH, CDR2 LQKENI. V shed 3 bases, J shed 6 bases, and the junction held 10 bases outside the gene matches. CDR3 length equals 15 residues. CDR3 bases: TGTGCCAGCTCACCGTCTCGGCAGGGGGTGGCTGAAGCTTTCTTT. Its translation is CASSPSRQGVAEAFF.

The J gene is TRBJ2-4, the V gene TRBV29-1; possibly TRBD2 for D (5 bases). V was trimmed by 5 bases and J by 8 bases, leaving 13 bases between them. CDR1 is SQVTM and CDR2 is ANQGSEA in the germline V gene. This CDR3 has 12 amino acids. The CDR3 nucleotides read TGCAGCGTTCGGGGTGAGTGGGACATTCAGTACTTC. This translates into CSVRGEWDIQYF.

V and J are TRBV10-2 and TRBJ2-7, with D possibly matching TRBD2 (6 bases). Germline V gives CDR1 WSHSY, CDR2 SAAADI. The CDR3 sequence is 13 residues long. V was cut by 6 bases and J by 1 base, with 10 bases left in between. The CDR3 nucleotides are TGCGCCAGCAGCCGGGACTTTTCCTACGAGCAGTACTTC. Translation gives CASSRDFSYEQYF.

The chain carries TRBV5-1 and TRBJ2-3; unclear D gene. The CDR3 loop spans 14 amino acids. Trimming took off 0 bases at V and 4 bases at J, with 9 bases between the two ends. Germline lookup yields CDR1 SGHRS and CDR2 YFSETQ. The CDR3 region has the DNA TGCGCCAGCAGCTTGGCACTATTGGCAGATACGCAGTATTTT. It encodes CASSLALLADTQYF.

This clone was detected only once. The chain uses TRBV7-9 and TRBJ2-2; no clear D gene. The germline V gene encodes CDR1 SEHNR and CDR2 FQNEAQ (reference sequence). V lost 1 base and J 0 bases, leaving 9 bases between the germline ends. CDR3 size: 16 residues. The CDR3 region has the DNA TGTGCCAGCAGCTTAGAACGCCAGGCGAACACCGGGGAGCTGTTTTTT. Translated: CASSLERQANTGELFF.

The chain carries TRBV6-4 and TRBJ2-3; tentatively, D is TRBD2 (6 bases). CDR3 size: 13 residues. Germline CDR1 MRHNA, CDR2 SNTAGT. V was cut by 4 bases and J by 3 bases, with 8 bases left in between. The DNA of the CDR3 is TGTGCCAGCAGTGCCGGGAGTACAGATACGCAGTATTTT. It yields the protein CASSAGSTDTQYF.

This clone was detected only a few times. The chain is built from TRBV2 and TRBJ1-5; TRBD1 is a possible D gene (5 bases). The germline V and J ends were trimmed by 5 bases and 0 bases, with 8 bases remaining between them. This CDR3 region has 14 residues. CDR1 is SNHLY, CDR2 FYNNEI, per germline. As DNA, the CDR3 is TGTGCCAGCAGTACAGGCAATAGCAATCAGCCCCAGCATTTT. Translated: CASSTGNSNQPQHF.

This chain connects TRBV18 to TRBJ1-2; 8 nucleotides align to TRBD1. After removal of 3 bases from V and 4 bases from J, the junction contained 4 bases not matched to a gene. Germline CDR1 is KGHSH and CDR2 is LQKENI. The CDR3 has 14 residues. The CDR3: CASSPGQGGYGYTF. CDR3 nucleotide sequence: TGTGCCAGCTCACCCGGACAGGGCGGCTATGGCTACACCTTC.

This clone was detected only once. The chain joins TRBV28 to TRBJ1-2, with 8 bases matching TRBD1. This CDR3 region has 12 residues. CDR1 and CDR2 from the germline V gene are MDHEN and SYDVKM. V dropped 6 bases and J dropped 4; count of bases not matched to a gene: 1. In DNA, the CDR3 is TGTGCCAGCAGCCAGGGGGCCTATGGCTACACCTTC. This encodes CASSQGAYGYTF.

The chain uses TRBV28 and TRBJ1-2; D is unclear. The CDR3 runs to 11 residues. Looked up from germline, CDR1 is MDHEN and CDR2 is SYDVKM. V was clipped by 9 bases and J by 4 bases, with 9 bases between them. CDR3 in DNA: TGTGCCAGTACAGAGGGCTATGGCTACACCTTC. As protein: CASTEGYGYTF.

This chain connects TRBV5-1 to TRBJ2-6; a possible D gene is TRBD2 (7 bases). Germline values: CDR1 SGHRS, CDR2 YFSETQ. The CDR3 is made up of 16 amino acids. The V end lost 4 bases, the J end lost 0 bases, and 11 bases lay between the germline ends. Written as DNA, the CDR3 is TGCGCCAGCAGCCGGGGGGCGAACTCTGGGGCCAACGTCCTGACTTTC. Translation gives CASSRGANSGANVLTF.

This clone was seen only once. The chain recombines TRBV10-1 with TRBJ2-1; TRBD1 matches at 9 bases. V dropped 7 bases and J dropped 7; count of bases not matched to a gene: 2. This CDR3 is built from 12 residues. Germline CDR1 reads WNHNN; CDR2 reads SYGVQD (reference sequence). The CDR3 DNA follows: TGCGCCAGCAAGGGGACAGGGAATGAGCAGTTCTTC. It yields the protein CASKGTGNEQFF.

The chain is built from TRBV14 and TRBJ2-7; TRBD2 is a possible D gene (6 bases). V lost 4 bases and J 2 bases, leaving 9 bases between the germline ends. The CDR3 extends over 13 amino acids. CDR1 and CDR2 (germline): SGHDN, FVKESK. The CDR3 here is CASSPGSTYEQYF. The CDR3 coding sequence is TGTGCCAGCAGCCCCGGGAGTACCTACGAGCAGTACTTC.

J is TRBJ2-5 and V is TRBV4-2; 10 bases are shared with TRBD1. The CDR3 covers 16 residues. Germline lookup yields CDR1 LGHNA and CDR2 YNFKEQ. Unmatched junction bases numbered 6, after V lost 1 base and J lost 4 bases. CDR3 coding DNA: TGTGCCAGCAGCCAAGGGCCGGGACAGGGGCTAGAGACCCAGTACTTC. It yields the protein CASSQGPGQGLETQYF.

The rearrangement links TRBV27 to TRBJ1-2; 8 bases are shared with TRBD1. Germline V gene data show CDR1 as MNHEY and CDR2 as SMNVEV (reference sequence). This CDR3 spans 12 amino acids. J lost 7 bases, V lost 5 bases, and 3 bases had no gene match. CDR3 DNA sequence: TGTGCCAGCAGTACAGGGGGTGGTGGCTACACCTTC. As protein: CASSTGGGGYTF.

The V call is TRBV2, the J call TRBJ1-5, with 10 bases matching TRBD1. Germline CDR1 is SNHLY and CDR2 is FYNNEI. Trimming cost V 6 bases and J 3 bases; bases outside gene matches: 5. The length of the CDR3 is 15 residues. The DNA for the CDR3 is TGTGCCAGCAGAGACAGGGGGCGGAACAATCAGCCCCAGCATTTT. It specifies CASRDRGRNNQPQHF.

The CDR3 region is CASSRGLVQGARTGELFF. Written as DNA, the CDR3 is TGTGCCAGCAGCCGTGGCCTCGTACAGGGGGCCCGGACCGGGGAGCTGTTTTTT. The chain employs TRBV9 and TRBJ2-2; 9 positions match TRBD1. The junction had 15 bases not matched to a gene; V was cut back by 4 bases and J by 5 bases. The CDR3 has 18 residues. The germline V gene has CDR1 SGDLS and CDR2 YYNGEE.

This CDR3 reads CASISSSSYNEQFF. The CDR3, as DNA: TGTGCCAGCATCAGTTCAAGCTCCTACAATGAGCAGTTCTTC. The chain employs TRBV19 and TRBJ2-1; D is uncertain. Trimming left V 9 bases short and J 0 bases short, with 12 bases between. The CDR3 consists of 14 residues. CDR1 and CDR2 from the germline V gene are LNHDA and SQIVND (reference sequence). The full variable domain, rest sourced from reference TRBV19 and TRBJ2-1, is DGGITQSPKYLFRKEGQNVTLSCEQNLNHDAMYWYRQDPGQGLRLIYYSQIVNDFQKGDIAEGYSVSREKKESFPLTVTSAQKNPTAFYLCASISSSSYNEQFFGPGTRLTVL.

CDR3 region: CAITRTGNTEAFF. In DNA form, the CDR3 reads TGTGCCATCACCCGGACAGGGAACACTGAAGCTTTCTTT. This chain connects TRBV10-3 to TRBJ1-1, with TRBD1 identical over 7 bases. Trimming cost V 7 bases and J 1 base; bases outside gene matches: 3. This CDR3 spans 13 amino acids. From germline, CDR1 is ENHRY and CDR2 SYGVKD.

The rearrangement links TRBV25-1 to TRBJ2-5; a possible D gene is TRBD2 (6 bases). The length of the CDR3 is 16 residues. Germline V gene lookup returns CDR1 MGHDK and CDR2 SYGVNS. V gave up 1 base and J gave up 2 bases, with 14 bases separating them. The CDR3 coding sequence is TGTGCCAGCAGTGAATTAATGGCGGGGATACAAGAGACCCAGTACTTC. Translated, it gives CASSELMAGIQETQYF.

The chain employs TRBV7-9 and TRBJ2-5; 9 nucleotides match TRBD1. J gave up 5 bases and V 1 base, and 5 bases lay outside the gene matches. Germline lookup yields CDR1 SEHNR and CDR2 FQNEAQ (reference sequence). The CDR3 is made up of 15 amino acids. CDR3 sequence (DNA): TGTGCCAGCAGCTTAGTAACAGGGGGCGCGGAGACCCAGTACTTC. This codes for CASSLVTGGAETQYF. The full variable domain, its missing parts supplied by reference TRBV7-9 and TRBJ2-5, is DTGVSQNPRHKITKRGQNVTFRCDPISEHNRLYWYRQTLGQGPEFLTYFQNEAQLEKSRLLSDRFSAERPKGSFSTLEIQRTEQGDSAMYLCASSLVTGGAETQYFGPGTRLLVL.

The chain carries TRBV4-2 and TRBJ2-1, with TRBD2 matching 10 bases. The CDR3 contains 19 residues. CDR1 and CDR2 (germline): LGHNA, YNFKEQ. The V segment lost 4 bases and the J segment 0 bases; nucleotides outside the gene matches: 12. The CDR3 protein is CASSPRRGGLASSYNEQFF. The CDR3 DNA sequence: TGTGCCAGCAGCCCCCGACGGGGGGGACTAGCGAGCTCCTACAATGAGCAGTTCTTC.